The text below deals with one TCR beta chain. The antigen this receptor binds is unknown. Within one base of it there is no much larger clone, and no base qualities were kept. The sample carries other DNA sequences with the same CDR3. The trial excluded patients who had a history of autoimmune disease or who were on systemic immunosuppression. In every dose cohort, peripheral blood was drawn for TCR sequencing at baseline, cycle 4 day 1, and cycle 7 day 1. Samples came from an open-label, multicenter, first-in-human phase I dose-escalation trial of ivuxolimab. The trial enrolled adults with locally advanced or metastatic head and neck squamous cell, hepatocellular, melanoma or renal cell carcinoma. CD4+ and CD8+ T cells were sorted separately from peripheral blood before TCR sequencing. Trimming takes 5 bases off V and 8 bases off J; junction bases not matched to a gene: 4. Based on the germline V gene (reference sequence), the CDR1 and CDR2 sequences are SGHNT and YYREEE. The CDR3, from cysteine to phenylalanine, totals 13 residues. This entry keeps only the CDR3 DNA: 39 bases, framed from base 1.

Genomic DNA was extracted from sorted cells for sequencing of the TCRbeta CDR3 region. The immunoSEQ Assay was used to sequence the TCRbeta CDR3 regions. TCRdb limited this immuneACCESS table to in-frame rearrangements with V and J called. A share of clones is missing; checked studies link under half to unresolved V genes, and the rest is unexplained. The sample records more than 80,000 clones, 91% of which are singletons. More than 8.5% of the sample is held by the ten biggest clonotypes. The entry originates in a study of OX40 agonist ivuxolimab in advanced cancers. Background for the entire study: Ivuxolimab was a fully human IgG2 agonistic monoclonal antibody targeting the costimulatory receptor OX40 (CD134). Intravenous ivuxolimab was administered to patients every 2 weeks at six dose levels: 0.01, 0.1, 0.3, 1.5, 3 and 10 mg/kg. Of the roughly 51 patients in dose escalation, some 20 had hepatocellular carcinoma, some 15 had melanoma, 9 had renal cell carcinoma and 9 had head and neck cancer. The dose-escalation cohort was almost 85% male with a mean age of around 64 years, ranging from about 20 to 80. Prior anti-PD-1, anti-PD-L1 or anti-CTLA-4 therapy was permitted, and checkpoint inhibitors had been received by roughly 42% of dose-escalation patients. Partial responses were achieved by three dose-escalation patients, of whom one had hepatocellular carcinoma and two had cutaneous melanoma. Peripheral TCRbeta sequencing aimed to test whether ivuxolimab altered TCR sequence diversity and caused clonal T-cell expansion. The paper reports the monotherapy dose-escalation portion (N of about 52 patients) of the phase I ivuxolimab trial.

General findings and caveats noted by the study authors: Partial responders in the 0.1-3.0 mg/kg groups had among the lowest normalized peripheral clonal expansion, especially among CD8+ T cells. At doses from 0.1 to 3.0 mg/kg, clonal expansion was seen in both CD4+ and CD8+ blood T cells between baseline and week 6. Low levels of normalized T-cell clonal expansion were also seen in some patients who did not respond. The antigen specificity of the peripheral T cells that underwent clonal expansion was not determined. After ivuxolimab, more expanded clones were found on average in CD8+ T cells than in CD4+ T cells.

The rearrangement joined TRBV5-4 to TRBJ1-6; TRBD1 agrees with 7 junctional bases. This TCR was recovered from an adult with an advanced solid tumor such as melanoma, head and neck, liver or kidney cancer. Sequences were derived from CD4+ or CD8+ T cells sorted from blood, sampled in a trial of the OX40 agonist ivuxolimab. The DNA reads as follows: TGTGCCAGCAGTCGGGACAGAGATTCACCCCTCCACTTT. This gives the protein CASSRDRDSPLHF.